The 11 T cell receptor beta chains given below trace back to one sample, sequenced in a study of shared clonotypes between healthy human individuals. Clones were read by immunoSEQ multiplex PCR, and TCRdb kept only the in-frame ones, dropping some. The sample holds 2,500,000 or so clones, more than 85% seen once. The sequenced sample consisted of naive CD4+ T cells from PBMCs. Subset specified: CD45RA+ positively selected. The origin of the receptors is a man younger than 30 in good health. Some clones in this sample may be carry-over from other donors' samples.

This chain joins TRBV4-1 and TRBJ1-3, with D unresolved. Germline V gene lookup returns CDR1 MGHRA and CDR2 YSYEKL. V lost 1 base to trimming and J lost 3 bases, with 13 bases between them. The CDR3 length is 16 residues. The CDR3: CASSQVLVLVGNTIYF. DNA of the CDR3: TGCGCCAGCAGCCAAGTATTAGTACTTGTTGGAAACACCATATATTTT.

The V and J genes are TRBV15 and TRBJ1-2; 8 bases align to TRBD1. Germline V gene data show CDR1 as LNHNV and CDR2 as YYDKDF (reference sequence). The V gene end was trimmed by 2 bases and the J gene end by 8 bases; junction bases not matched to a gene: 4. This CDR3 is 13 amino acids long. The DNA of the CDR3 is TGTGCCACCAGCAGACCCGACAGGGGAGGCTACACCTTC. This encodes CATSRPDRGGYTF.

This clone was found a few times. CDR3 sequence (DNA): TGTGCCAGCAGCGTAGATAGGCTGTACACTGAAGCTTTCTTT. Protein sequence: CASSVDRLYTEAFF. The chain is built from TRBV9 and TRBJ1-1; D gene uncertain. Germline lookup yields CDR1 SGDLS and CDR2 YYNGEE. CDR3 size: 14 residues. Deletions cut 0 bases from V and 3 bases from J, with 9 bases between.

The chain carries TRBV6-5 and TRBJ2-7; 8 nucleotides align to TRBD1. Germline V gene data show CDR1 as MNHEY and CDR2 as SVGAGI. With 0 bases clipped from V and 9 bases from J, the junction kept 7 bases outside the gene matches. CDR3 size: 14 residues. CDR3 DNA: TGTGCCAGCAGTTACTCGACCCAGGGGGCGGGGCAGTACTTC. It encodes CASSYSTQGAGQYF.

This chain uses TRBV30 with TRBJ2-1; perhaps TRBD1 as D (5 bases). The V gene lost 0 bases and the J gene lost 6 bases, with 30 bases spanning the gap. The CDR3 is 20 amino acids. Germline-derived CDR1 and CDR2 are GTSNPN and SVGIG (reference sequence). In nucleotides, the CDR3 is TGTGCCTGGAGTGTACTTTCGGCCAGGGCAGAGCCGAACTTCCCCAATGAGCAGTTCTTC. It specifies CAWSVLSARAEPNFPNEQFF.

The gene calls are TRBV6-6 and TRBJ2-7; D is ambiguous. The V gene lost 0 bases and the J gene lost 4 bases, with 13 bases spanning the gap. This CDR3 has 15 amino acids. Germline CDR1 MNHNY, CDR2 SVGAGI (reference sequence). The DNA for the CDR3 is TGTGCCAGCAGTTACTCGAAGTCAAATTTTTACGAGCAGTACTTC. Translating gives CASSYSKSNFYEQYF.

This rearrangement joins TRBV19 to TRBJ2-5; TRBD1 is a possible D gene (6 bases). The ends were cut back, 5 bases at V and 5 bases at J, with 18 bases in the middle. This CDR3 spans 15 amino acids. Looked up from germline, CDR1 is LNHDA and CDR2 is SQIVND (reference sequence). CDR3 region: CASSPSRGQGETQYF. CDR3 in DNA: TGTGCCAGTAGTCCCTCGAGGGGACAAGGGGAGACCCAGTACTTC.

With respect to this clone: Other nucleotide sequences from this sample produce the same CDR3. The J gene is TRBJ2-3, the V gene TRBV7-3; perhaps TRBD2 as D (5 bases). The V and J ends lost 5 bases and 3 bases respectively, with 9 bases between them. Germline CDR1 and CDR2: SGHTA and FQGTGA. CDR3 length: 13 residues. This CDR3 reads CASSPGSTDTQYF. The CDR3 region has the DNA TGTGCCAGCAGCCCGGGAAGTACAGATACGCAGTATTTT.

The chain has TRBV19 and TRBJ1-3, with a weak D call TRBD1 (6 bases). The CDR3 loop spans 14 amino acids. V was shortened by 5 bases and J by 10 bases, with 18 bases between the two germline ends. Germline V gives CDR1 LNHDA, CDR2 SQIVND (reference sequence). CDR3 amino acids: CASSVRTAARTIYF. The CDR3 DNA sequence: TGTGCCAGTAGTGTACGGACAGCAGCGAGGACCATATATTTT.

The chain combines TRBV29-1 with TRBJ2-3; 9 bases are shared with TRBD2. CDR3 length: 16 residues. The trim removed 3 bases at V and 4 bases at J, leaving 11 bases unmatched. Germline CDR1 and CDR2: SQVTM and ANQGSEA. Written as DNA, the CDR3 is TGCAGCGTTGAGAGCGTAGCGGGAGTGGGACCAGATACGCAGTATTTT. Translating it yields CSVESVAGVGPDTQYF.

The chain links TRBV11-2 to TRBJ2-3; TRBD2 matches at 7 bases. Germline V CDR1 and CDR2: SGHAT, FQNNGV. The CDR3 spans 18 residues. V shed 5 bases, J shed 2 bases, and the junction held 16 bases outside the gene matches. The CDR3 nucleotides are TGTGCCAGCAGCCCTCGGCCTCTTTTAGCGGGTCTCACAGATACGCAGTATTTT. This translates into CASSPRPLLAGLTDTQYF.